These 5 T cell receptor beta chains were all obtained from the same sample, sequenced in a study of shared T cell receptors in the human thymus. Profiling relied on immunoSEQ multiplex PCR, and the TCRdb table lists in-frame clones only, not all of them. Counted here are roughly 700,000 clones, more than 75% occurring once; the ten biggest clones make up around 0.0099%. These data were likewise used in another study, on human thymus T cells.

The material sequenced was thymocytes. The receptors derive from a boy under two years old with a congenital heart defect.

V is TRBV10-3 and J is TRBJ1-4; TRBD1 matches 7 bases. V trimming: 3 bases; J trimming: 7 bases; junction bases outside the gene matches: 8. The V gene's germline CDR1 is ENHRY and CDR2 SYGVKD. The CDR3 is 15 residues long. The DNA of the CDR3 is TGTGCCATCAGTGAAAGTCACAGGGGATTTGAAAAACTGTTTTTT. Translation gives CAISESHRGFEKLFF.

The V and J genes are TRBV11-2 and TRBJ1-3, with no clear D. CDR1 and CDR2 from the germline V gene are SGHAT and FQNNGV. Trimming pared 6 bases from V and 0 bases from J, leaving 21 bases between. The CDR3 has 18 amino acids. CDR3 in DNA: TGTGCCAGCAGACCCCGTGTAGGCCTCCGGAGCTCTGGAAACACCATATATTTT. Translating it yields CASRPRVGLRSSGNTIYF.

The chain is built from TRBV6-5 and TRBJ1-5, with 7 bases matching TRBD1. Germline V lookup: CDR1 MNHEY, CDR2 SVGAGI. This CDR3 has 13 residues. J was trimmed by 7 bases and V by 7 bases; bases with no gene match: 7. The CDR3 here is CASNPRGRQPQHF. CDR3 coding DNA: TGTGCCAGCAACCCAAGGGGGCGGCAGCCCCAGCATTTT.

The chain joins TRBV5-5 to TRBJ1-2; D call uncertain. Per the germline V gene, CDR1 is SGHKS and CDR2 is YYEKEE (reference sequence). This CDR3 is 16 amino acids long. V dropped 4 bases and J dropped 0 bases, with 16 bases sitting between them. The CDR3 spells CASSPGSGPTNYGYTF. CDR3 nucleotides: TGTGCCAGCAGCCCTGGGAGCGGCCCGACTAACTATGGCTACACCTTC. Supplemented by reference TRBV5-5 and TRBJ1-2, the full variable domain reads DAGVTQSPTHLIKTRGQQVTLRCSPISGHKSVSWYQQVLGQGPQFIFQYYEKEERGRGNFPDRFSARQFPNYSSELNVNALLLGDSALYLCASSPGSGPTNYGYTFGSGTRLTVV.

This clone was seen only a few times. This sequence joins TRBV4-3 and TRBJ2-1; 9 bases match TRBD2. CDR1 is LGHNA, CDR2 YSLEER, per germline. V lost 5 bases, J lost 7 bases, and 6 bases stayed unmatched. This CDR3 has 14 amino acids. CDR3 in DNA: TGCGCCAGCAGCTTAGCGGGAGCTCGAAATGAGCAGTTCTTC. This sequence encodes CASSLAGARNEQFF.